Listed here is a single T cell receptor beta chain. The data stem from a study of blood T cell repertoires in COVID-19. Study as a whole: The origin of the acute and convalescent COVID-19 samples was the United States, Italy and Spain. The analysed material was cDNA or gDNA that came from T cells, B-cell-depleted T cells, or PBMCs.

Per the authors' pipeline: Using reference gene primer amplification, nucleated cell counts were estimated. Libraries were prepared by immunoSEQ multiplex PCR; TCRdb keeps only in-frame clonotypes and omits some of them. V and J calls plus clone size are reproduced from that table; the DNA served to infer D and trimming. The sample has about 76,000 clones; 86% are singletons. The CDR3 spans 11 residues. Per germline, CDR1 SGHRS and CDR2 YFSETQ. The germline V and J ends were trimmed by 4 bases and 1 base, with 2 bases remaining between them. This receptor was obtained from a human donor in a cohort sampled during active COVID-19. The sample consisted of peripheral blood. The chain combines TRBV5-1 with TRBJ2-5; D is unclear. CDR3 in DNA: TGCGCCAGCAGCCTCCAAGAGACCCAGTACTTC. Its protein is CASSLQETQYF.